This T cell receptor beta chain was recovered during a study of T cells in Graves' hyperthyroidism and ophthalmopathy. What was amplified from RNA transcripts were TCR beta CDR3 regions. First-round RT-PCR with HTBI primers amplified the TCR CDR3 region. MiXCR, run by TCRdb on the multiplex PCR reads, gives a single entry per CDR3 protein. The sample has fewer than 650,000 distinct CDR3 sequences, 14% to 15% seen once. This CDR3 has 15 residues. Germline-derived CDR1 and CDR2 are MNHEY and SMNVEV (reference sequence). The ends lost 5 bases at V and 3 bases at J; junction bases unmatched: 7. This clonotype was seen ten or more times.

The material sequenced was blood. V usage is TRBV27 and J usage is TRBJ1-1; TRBD1 aligns across 9 bases. This receptor was identified in a woman in her thirties or forties with Graves' ophthalmopathy. CDR3 amino acids: CASSRDRAWDTEAFF. The CDR3 region has the DNA TGTGCCAGCAGTAGGGACAGGGCATGGGACACTGAAGCTTTCTTT.